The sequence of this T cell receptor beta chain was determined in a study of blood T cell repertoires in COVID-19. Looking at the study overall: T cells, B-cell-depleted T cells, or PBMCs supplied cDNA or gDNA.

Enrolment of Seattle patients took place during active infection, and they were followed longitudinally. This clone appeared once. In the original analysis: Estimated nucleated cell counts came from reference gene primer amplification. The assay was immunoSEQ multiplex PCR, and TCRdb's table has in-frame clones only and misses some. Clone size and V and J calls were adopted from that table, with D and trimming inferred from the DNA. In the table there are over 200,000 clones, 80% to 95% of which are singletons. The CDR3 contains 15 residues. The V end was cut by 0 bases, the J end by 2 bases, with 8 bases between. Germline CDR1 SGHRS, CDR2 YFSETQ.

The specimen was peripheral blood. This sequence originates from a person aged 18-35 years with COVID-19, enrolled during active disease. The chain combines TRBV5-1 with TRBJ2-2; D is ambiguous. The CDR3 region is CASSLVQSNTGELFF. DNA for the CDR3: TGCGCCAGCAGCTTGGTACAATCAAACACCGGGGAGCTGTTTTTT. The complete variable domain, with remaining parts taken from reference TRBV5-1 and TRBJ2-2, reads KAGVTQTPRYLIKTRGQQVTLSCSPISGHRSVSWYQQTPGQGLQFLFEYFSETQRNKGNFPGRFSGRQFSNSRSEMNVSTLELGDSALYLCASSLVQSNTGELFFGEGSRLTVL.